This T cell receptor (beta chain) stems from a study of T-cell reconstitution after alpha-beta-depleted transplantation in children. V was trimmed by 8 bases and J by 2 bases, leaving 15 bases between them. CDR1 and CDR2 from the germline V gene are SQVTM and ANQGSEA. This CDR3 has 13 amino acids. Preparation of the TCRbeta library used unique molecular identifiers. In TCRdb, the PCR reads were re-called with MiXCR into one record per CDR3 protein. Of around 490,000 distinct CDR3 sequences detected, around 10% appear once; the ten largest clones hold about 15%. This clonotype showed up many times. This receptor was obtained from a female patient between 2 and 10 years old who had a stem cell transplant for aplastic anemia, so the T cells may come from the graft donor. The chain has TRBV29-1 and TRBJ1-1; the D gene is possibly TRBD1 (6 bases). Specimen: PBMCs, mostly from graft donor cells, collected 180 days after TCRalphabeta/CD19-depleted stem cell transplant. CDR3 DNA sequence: TGCAGCACAAAAGACAGGCTTAACACTGAAGCTTTCTTT. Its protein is CSTKDRLNTEAFF.